This T cell receptor beta chain is drawn from a study of chemoradiotherapy in HPV16-positive cancers. Across the whole study: Candidate HPV-specific T-cell clones and common TCR motifs came from functional assays in a couple of HPV16-positive patients.

Sequencing was performed with immunoSEQ multiplex PCR; in TCRdb, only in-frame clones are kept and a portion is missing. There are about 11,000 clones in the sample; 65% to 85% occur only once, and roughly 7% lies in the top ten. This CDR3 has 16 amino acids. The germline V gene has CDR1 MDHEN and CDR2 SYDVKM. Trimming removed 5 bases from V and 1 base from J; junction bases left unmatched: 7. A single count supports this clone. The sample was taken from a patient who underwent chemoradiotherapy. The gene calls are TRBV28 and TRBJ1-3, with 8 bases that match TRBD1. This TCR came from a human donor with HPV-associated anogenital cancer. CDR3 protein: CASSTRQGRSGNTIYF. The DNA of the CDR3 is TGTGCCAGCAGTACCAGACAGGGGCGTTCTGGAAACACCATATATTTT. Combining the CDR3 with reference TRBV28 and TRBJ1-3 gives the whole variable domain DVKVTQSSRYLVKRTGEKVFLECVQDMDHENMFWYRQDPGLGLRLIYFSYDVKMKEKGDIPEGYSVSREKKERFSLILESASTNQTSMYLCASSTRQGRSGNTIYFGEGSWLTVV.